This T cell receptor (beta chain) was obtained from a study of PD-L1 blockade in urothelial cancer. Study-level background: Atezolizumab, begun by patients in the mid-2010s, was given at 1,200 mg intravenously every 3 weeks.

This clone was seen more than once but under ten times. This CDR3 has 12 amino acids. Germline values: CDR1 ENHRY, CDR2 SYGVKD. V lost 5 bases to trimming and J lost 6 bases, with 11 bases between them. Profiled with immunoSEQ multiplex PCR; TCRdb holds only in-frame clones, not every one. Seen here are about 43,000 clones, more than 75% observed once, and the top ten hold over 12%. This receptor was obtained from an older woman with urothelial cancer. The V call is TRBV10-3, the J call TRBJ2-7; a possible D gene is TRBD1 (8 bases). Sequencing used PBMCs, obtained around atezolizumab (anti-PD-L1) treatment. CDR3 sequence (DNA): TGTGCCATCAGTTACAGGGGGGGCGAGCAGTACTTC. It translates to CAISYRGGEQYF.